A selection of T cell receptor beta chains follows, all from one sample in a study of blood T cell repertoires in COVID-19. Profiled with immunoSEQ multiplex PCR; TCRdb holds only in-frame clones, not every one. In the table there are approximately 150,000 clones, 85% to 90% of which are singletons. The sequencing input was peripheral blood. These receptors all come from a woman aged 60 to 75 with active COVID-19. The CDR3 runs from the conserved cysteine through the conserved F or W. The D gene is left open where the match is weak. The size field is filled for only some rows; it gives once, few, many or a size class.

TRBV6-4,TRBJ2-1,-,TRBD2,CASSERLAGALGYNEQFF,TGTGCCAGCAGTGAAAGACTAGCGGGAGCCCTTGGGTACAATGAGCAGTTCTTC
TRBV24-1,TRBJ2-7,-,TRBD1,CATSDPGQGAYEQYF,TGTGCCACCAGTGACCCGGGACAGGGGGCGTACGAGCAGTACTTC
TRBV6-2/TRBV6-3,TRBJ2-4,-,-,CASSPSILLAKNIQYF,TGTGCCAGCAGTCCAAGCATACTTCTAGCCAAAAACATTCAGTACTTC
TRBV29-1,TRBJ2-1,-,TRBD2,CSVGGRLGINEQFF,TGCAGCGTTGGCGGGAGACTAGGAATCAATGAGCAGTTCTTC
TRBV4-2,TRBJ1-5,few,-,CASSQDAGVVNQPQHF,TGTGCCAGCAGCCAAGATGCAGGGGTGGTCAATCAGCCCCAGCATTTT
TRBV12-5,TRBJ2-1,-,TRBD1,CASGFSTSPDRVPLNEQFF,TGTGCTAGTGGTTTTTCCACGAGTCCCGACAGGGTACCCCTCAATGAGCAGTTCTTC
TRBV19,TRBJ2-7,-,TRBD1,CASSPGTGVILDSYEQYF,TGTGCCAGTAGTCCCGGGACAGGGGTTATTCTGGATTCCTACGAGCAGTACTTC
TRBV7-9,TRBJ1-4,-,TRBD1,CASSRTGAWGKLFF,TGTGCCAGCAGCCGGACAGGGGCCTGGGGAAAACTGTTTTTT
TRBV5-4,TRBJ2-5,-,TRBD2,CASSLGLAGVETQYF,TGTGCCAGCAGCTTGGGGCTAGCGGGGGTAGAGACCCAGTACTTC
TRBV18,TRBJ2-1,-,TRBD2,CASSPRVGAGVSNEQFF,TGTGCCAGCTCACCACGAGTGGGTGCGGGGGTCTCCAATGAGCAGTTCTTC
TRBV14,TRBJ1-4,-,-,CASSLRTDTNEKLFF,TGTGCCAGCAGCCTTCGGACAGACACTAATGAAAAACTGTTTTTT